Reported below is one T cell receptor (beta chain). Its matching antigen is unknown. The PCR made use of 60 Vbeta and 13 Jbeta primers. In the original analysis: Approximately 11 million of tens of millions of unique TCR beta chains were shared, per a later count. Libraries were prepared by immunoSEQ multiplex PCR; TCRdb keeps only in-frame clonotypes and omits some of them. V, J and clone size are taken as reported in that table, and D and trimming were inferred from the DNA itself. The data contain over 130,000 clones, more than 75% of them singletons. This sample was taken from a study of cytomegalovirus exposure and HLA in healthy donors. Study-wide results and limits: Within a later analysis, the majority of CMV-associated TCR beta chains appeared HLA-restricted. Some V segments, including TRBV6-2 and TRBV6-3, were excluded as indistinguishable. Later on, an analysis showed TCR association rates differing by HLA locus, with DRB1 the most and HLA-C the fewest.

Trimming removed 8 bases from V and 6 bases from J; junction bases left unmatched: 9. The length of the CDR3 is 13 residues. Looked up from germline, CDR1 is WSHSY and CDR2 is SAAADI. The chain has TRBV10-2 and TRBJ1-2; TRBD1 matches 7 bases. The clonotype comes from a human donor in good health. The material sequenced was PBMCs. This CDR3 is CASFKGGRDGYTF. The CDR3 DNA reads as TGCGCCAGCTTCAAAGGGGGCCGAGATGGCTACACCTTC.